The 8 T cell receptor beta chains in this list originate from one sample, sequenced in a study of blood T cells in healthy people across ages. Primers used in a second PCR of roughly 6 to 11 cycles were a sample-barcoded 5' primer and a J-beta primer mix. One entry per CDR3 protein, called by TCRdb with MiXCR from the 5' RACE reads. Of more than 650,000 distinct CDR3 sequences listed, approximately 22% are singletons. The sample taken for sequencing was blood. These receptors came from a man aged 65 to 79 in good health.

The rearrangement links TRBV29-1 to TRBJ2-5; 9 bases agree with TRBD1. J lost 0 bases, V lost 5 bases, and 7 bases had no gene match. The germline CDR1 and CDR2 sequences are SQVTM and ANQGSEA. The CDR3 has 15 amino acids. The CDR3 loop is CSVSGTGPNQETQYF. CDR3 nucleotide sequence: TGCAGCGTTTCCGGGACAGGGCCTAACCAAGAGACCCAGTACTTC.

J is TRBJ1-2 and V is TRBV12-3 or TRBV12-4; D ambiguous. The V gene lost 3 bases and the J gene lost 0 bases, with 8 bases spanning the gap. The CDR3 consists of 14 residues. The DNA for the CDR3 is TGTGCCAGCAGTTTCACATCCTCTAACTATGGCTACACCTTC. It specifies CASSFTSSNYGYTF.

This clonotype has only a few counts. V gene TRBV12-3 or TRBV12-4 combines with J gene TRBJ1-1; D is perhaps TRBD1 (6 bases). This CDR3 is built from 11 residues. The CDR3 here is CKSGGKGQAFF. The CDR3 DNA is TGTAAAAGTGGGGGCAAAGGGCAAGCTTTCTTT.

Many counts were recorded for this clonotype. The chain combines TRBV20-1 with TRBJ2-3; 7 bases are shared with TRBD2. After removal of 0 bases from V and 7 bases from J, the junction contained 16 bases not matched to a gene. Germline CDR1 is DFQATT and CDR2 is SNEGSKA (reference sequence). The CDR3 spans 17 residues. The chain's CDR3 is CSARDRGVGGLGYTQYF. The CDR3 DNA reads as TGCAGTGCTAGAGATCGGGGGGTCGGGGGTTTGGGATATACGCAGTATTTT.

This clonotype was observed a few times. CDR3 DNA sequence: TGCAGTGCTAGTGTGTCTAGCGGGAGTGAAGAGCAGTTCTTC. Residues: CSASVSSGSEEQFF. This rearrangement joins TRBV20-1 to TRBJ2-1, with TRBD2 matching 10 bases. Losses at the gene ends were 3 bases for V and 10 bases for J; bases not matched to a gene: 9. The CDR3 covers 14 residues. Germline CDR1 and CDR2: DFQATT and SNEGSKA (reference sequence).

This clonotype has ten or more counts. The rearrangement uses TRBV4-1 and TRBJ1-4; D might be TRBD1 (5 bases). V was shortened by 5 bases and J by 3 bases, with 13 bases between the two germline ends. CDR3 size: 15 residues. Looked up from germline, CDR1 is MGHRA and CDR2 is YSYEKL. CDR3 residues: CASSAGGVANEKLFF. CDR3 nucleotides: TGCGCCAGCAGCGCAGGAGGGGTGGCTAATGAAAAACTGTTTTTT.

This clonotype has just a few counts. This sequence joins TRBV7-2 and TRBJ1-1; D is unclear. The germline V gene encodes CDR1 SGHTA and CDR2 FQGNSA. V was trimmed by 5 bases and J by 6 bases, leaving 19 bases between them. This CDR3 is 15 amino acids long. CDR3: CASSLNSGFGPEAFF. CDR3 bases: TGTGCCAGCAGCCTAAATTCGGGATTTGGGCCTGAAGCTTTCTTT.

This chain links TRBV29-1 with TRBJ2-5, with 11 bases identical to TRBD1. The J call may be mistaken, given a closer DNA end match to TRBJ2-7. Germline CDR1 SQVTM, CDR2 ANQGSEA. The CDR3 totals 14 residues. CDR3 nucleotide sequence: TGCAGCGTTGCAGGACAGGGGGCGGGGAGCGAGCAGTACTTC. It encodes CSVAGQGAGSEQYF.